This paragraph covers one T cell receptor (beta chain) sequence. Its antigen is undetermined. The data are from a study of neoadjuvant nivolumab and ipilimumab in lung cancer. In the study overall: Patients got nivolumab 3 mg/kg on days 1, 15 and 29; combination added ipilimumab 1 mg/kg day 1. General study findings and limits: Pathologic regression was not significantly tied to TCR clonality. Blood richness before therapy tracked richness in tumors resected after neoadjuvant therapy.

The protocol was immunoSEQ multiplex PCR, while the TCRdb copy is restricted to in-frame clones and leaves out a portion. The profile covers about 18,000 clones, with 76% appearing a single time and about 6.6% taken by the ten largest. This clonotype was sampled from an adult with non-small cell lung cancer. The source material was tumor tissue, sampled after neoadjuvant nivolumab, alone or with ipilimumab, at or shortly before surgery.

CDR3 sequence (DNA): TGCGCCATCCATGGAGGGCAAAGATTCCAAGAGACCCAGTACTTC. It translates to CAIHGGQRFQETQYF. This chain joins TRBV10-1 and TRBJ2-5; maybe TRBD2 (6 bases). This CDR3 region has 15 residues. CDR1 is WNHNN, CDR2 SYGVQD, per germline (reference sequence). The ends were cut back, 10 bases at V and 1 base at J, with 19 bases in the middle.